The 27 T cell receptor beta chains below all came from one sample that was sequenced in a study of identical twins. TCRdb fed the 5' RACE reads into MiXCR, producing one record per CDR3 protein. The table records about 470,000 distinct CDR3 sequences, roughly a quarter of them present only once. The same sample was also used in a study of T cells expressing NK-cell markers.

The sequenced material came from CD4+ T cells sorted from blood. The receptors were gathered from a young woman in good health.

The rearrangement joins TRBV20-1 to TRBJ2-2; D is uncertain. Germline assignment: CDR1 DFQATT and CDR2 SNEGSKA (reference sequence). The CDR3 runs to 13 residues. V was clipped by 2 bases and J by 0 bases, with 4 bases between them. CDR3 in amino acids: CSARFPNTGELFF. CDR3 sequence (DNA): TGCAGTGCTAGATTCCCGAACACCGGGGAGCTGTTTTTT.

Many counts were recorded for this clonotype. The chain combines TRBV5-1 with TRBJ2-7, with D possibly TRBD1 on 6 matching bases. V was pared by 3 bases and J by 5 bases, with 15 bases between. CDR1 and CDR2 (germline): SGHRS, YFSETQ. CDR3 length: 14 residues. The CDR3 loop is CASSSATGFHEQYF. Here the CDR3 DNA reads TGCGCCAGCAGCTCCGCTACAGGGTTCCACGAGCAGTACTTC.

This clonotype was seen a handful of times. The CDR3 reads CSADGRTDTQYF. The CDR3 coding sequence is TGCAGCGCCGATGGGAGGACAGATACGCAGTATTTT. The chain recombines TRBV29-1 with TRBJ2-3, with a possible D match to TRBD2 (6 bases). The germline CDR1 and CDR2 sequences are SQVTM and ANQGSEA. Trimming shortened V by 7 bases and J by 3 bases, and 11 bases separated the two germline ends. This CDR3 is 12 amino acids long.

In this sample, this clonotype turned up a few times. The chain is built from TRBV20-1 and TRBJ2-3; no definite D call. The V end lost 6 bases, the J end lost 3 bases, and 10 bases lay between the germline ends. The CDR3 runs to 12 residues. The V gene's germline CDR1 is DFQATT and CDR2 SNEGSKA (reference sequence). The CDR3 reads CSAQHGTDTQYF. DNA of the CDR3: TGCAGTGCCCAACACGGAACAGATACGCAGTATTTT.

About this clonotype itself: The junction does not match germline at one end; this may be a read error. The V call is TRBV7-7, the J call TRBJ2-1; TRBD2 matches at 7 bases. The germline CDR1 and CDR2 sequences are SSHAT and FNYEAQ (reference sequence). This CDR3 contains 14 residues. The CDR3 sequence: CASSSGLSGVEQFF. The CDR3 bases are TGTGCTAGCAGCTCTGGACTGAGCGGGGTAGAGCAGTTCTTC.

This clonotype has just a few counts. This CDR3 is CASSDRAGTEAFF. CDR3 DNA sequence: TGTGCCAGCAGCGACAGGGCGGGAACTGAAGCTTTCTTT. V usage is TRBV6-1 and J usage is TRBJ1-1; the match to TRBD1 covers 7 bases. V lost 6 bases to trimming and J lost 5 bases; unmatched junction nucleotides: 6. There are 13 residues in the CDR3. Germline V CDR1 and CDR2: MNHNS, SASEGT.

The V and J genes are TRBV11-3 and TRBJ2-3, with D hard to call. The CDR3 runs to 15 residues. Germline assignment: CDR1 SGHNT and CDR2 YENEEA. Trimming took 1 base from V and 11 from J, leaving 19 bases between them. The CDR3 loop is CASSLGRVRGSLQYF. The CDR3 DNA reads as TGTGCCAGCAGCTTAGGCCGAGTGCGAGGCTCCTTGCAGTATTTT.

This chain uses TRBV24-1 with TRBJ1-2, with D unclear. CDR1 and CDR2 (germline): KGHDR, SFDVKD. V was shortened by 6 bases and J by 2 bases, with 6 bases between the two germline ends. This CDR3 is 12 amino acids long. CDR3 residues: CATSFSNYGYTF. CDR3 bases: TGTGCCACCAGTTTTAGCAACTATGGCTACACCTTC.

This chain links TRBV5-6 with TRBJ2-7, with 8 bases that match TRBD1. The V gene's germline CDR1 is SGHDT and CDR2 YYEEEE. CDR3 length: 13 residues. Unmatched junction bases numbered 3, after V lost 5 bases and J lost 2 bases. The CDR3 loop reads CASRLTGAYEQYF. In nucleotides, the CDR3 is TGTGCCAGCAGGCTGACAGGGGCCTACGAGCAGTACTTC.

This rearrangement joins TRBV9 to TRBJ2-1, with D perhaps matching TRBD1 (6 bases). The germline CDR1 and CDR2 sequences are SGDLS and YYNGEE. The ends were cut back, 3 bases at V and 0 bases at J, with 10 bases in the middle. The CDR3 is 15 residues long. Here the CDR3 reads CASSAMTGSYNEQFF. In nucleotides, the CDR3 is TGTGCCAGCAGCGCAATGACAGGCTCCTACAATGAGCAGTTCTTC.

This chain joins TRBV5-1 and TRBJ1-2, with 7 bases that match TRBD1. V shed 0 bases and J 5 bases; nucleotides not matched to a gene: 7. Germline loops: CDR1 SGHRS, CDR2 YFSETQ. The CDR3 contains 15 residues. DNA of the CDR3: TGCGCCAGCAGCTTGGAGGGGGCGCGGGCTTATGGCTACACCTTC. Translated: CASSLEGARAYGYTF.

There are a few counts of this clonotype. The genes are TRBV7-2 and TRBJ2-3; 7 bases line up with TRBD1. Germline V lookup: CDR1 SGHTA, CDR2 FQGNSA. The CDR3 runs 14 residues. V shed 4 bases, J shed 7 bases, and the junction held 8 bases outside the gene matches. The DNA of the CDR3 is TGTGCCAGCAGCTCTGGGACAGCTAAAAATACGCAGTATTTT. Its translation: CASSSGTAKNTQYF.

In this sample, this clonotype turned up many times. The gene calls are TRBV6-5 and TRBJ2-1, with 7 nucleotides matching TRBD2. From germline, CDR1 is MNHEY and CDR2 SVGAGI. Trimming removed 0 bases from V and 2 bases from J; junction bases left unmatched: 4. The CDR3 has 16 amino acids. The CDR3 protein is CASSYSLAITYNEQFF. CDR3 bases: TGTGCCAGCAGTTACTCACTAGCGATTACCTACAATGAGCAGTTCTTC.

This clonotype was found a few times. The gene calls are TRBV19 and TRBJ2-2, with D hard to call. This CDR3 region has 12 residues. CDR1 is LNHDA and CDR2 is SQIVND in the germline V gene (reference sequence). The V gene lost 7 bases and the J gene lost 6 bases, with 9 bases spanning the gap. CDR3 nucleotide sequence: TGTGCCAGTACCCCTTACCCCGGGGAGCTGTTTTTT. This sequence encodes CASTPYPGELFF.

The chain employs TRBV20-1 and TRBJ2-3, with D unresolved. Germline CDR1 and CDR2: DFQATT and SNEGSKA (reference sequence). V lost 7 bases and J lost 5, with 13 bases in between. This CDR3 contains 12 residues. For the CDR3, the DNA is TGCAGTGGTACTCATGACGGAGATACGCAGTATTTT. Its protein is CSGTHDGDTQYF.

In its sample, this clonotype was seen a few times. The chain recombines TRBV5-1 with TRBJ2-1; 7 bases map to TRBD2. The germline gives CDR1 SGHRS, CDR2 YFSETQ. J was trimmed by 0 bases and V by 4 bases; bases with no gene match: 10. CDR3 length: 17 amino acids. CDR3: CASSTGTTIGSYNEQFF. In DNA, the CDR3 is TGCGCCAGCAGCACCGGGACTACCATAGGCTCCTACAATGAGCAGTTCTTC.

This clonotype has just a few counts. The chain has TRBV11-1 and TRBJ1-2; 10 positions match TRBD1. Trimming removed 5 bases from V and 6 bases from J; junction bases left unmatched: 6. Per germline, CDR1 SGHAT and CDR2 FQDESV (reference sequence). This CDR3 has 14 amino acids. The CDR3 is CASSDPGTGDGYTF. The CDR3 region has the DNA TGTGCCAGCAGCGATCCCGGGACAGGGGATGGCTACACCTTC.

As to this clonotype: An end of the junction does not agree with germline; a read error may underlie this. This rearrangement joins TRBV7-7 to TRBJ2-1; 9 bases are a match to TRBD1. This CDR3 is 15 amino acids long. Germline CDR1 is SSHAT and CDR2 is FNYEAQ (reference sequence). The CDR3, as DNA: TGTGCTAGCAGCCCGGGACAGGGAGCCTTCAATGAGCAGTTCTTC. As protein: CASSPGQGAFNEQFF.

This clonotype came up a few times. The CDR3 region has the DNA TGTGCCAGCAGCTTAGACTGGGTGTTAGGGAACACTGAAGCTTTCTTT. Amino acid sequence: CASSLDWVLGNTEAFF. The rearrangement joins TRBV7-9 to TRBJ1-1, with D unresolved. The germline V and J ends were trimmed by 1 base and 1 base, with 13 bases remaining between them. The CDR3 contains 16 residues. Germline V gene lookup returns CDR1 SEHNR and CDR2 FQNEAQ (reference sequence).

This clonotype has a handful of counts. The CDR3 region has the DNA TGCGCCAGCAGCTTGGATGTAGGGGTTTCGGAGACCCAGTACTTC. Its protein product is CASSLDVGVSETQYF. This rearrangement joins TRBV5-1 to TRBJ2-5, with a tentative D call TRBD1 (5 bases). Deletions cut 0 bases from V and 5 bases from J, with 14 bases between. Germline assignment: CDR1 SGHRS and CDR2 YFSETQ. The CDR3 has 15 residues.

J is TRBJ2-1 and V is TRBV6-1; perhaps TRBD2 as D (6 bases). Trimming stripped 7 bases from V and 5 bases from J, with 24 bases between. The CDR3 is made up of 17 amino acids. Germline V CDR1 and CDR2: MNHNS, SASEGT. The CDR3 DNA reads TGTGCCAGCACCACCCCGGTCGGGCTAGCGCAAAACAATGAGCAGTTCTTC. It is translated as CASTTPVGLAQNNEQFF.

The chain joins TRBV29-1 to TRBJ2-2; a possible D gene is TRBD2 (7 bases). V was shortened by 6 bases and J by 7 bases, with 15 bases between the two germline ends. Per the germline V gene, CDR1 is SQVTM and CDR2 is ANQGSEA. The CDR3 length is 13 residues. The CDR3 protein is CSVEGGVDGELFF. The CDR3 DNA reads as TGCAGCGTCGAGGGGGGGGTTGACGGGGAGCTGTTTTTT.

This chain links TRBV7-9 with TRBJ2-3; no definite D call. Germline values: CDR1 SEHNR, CDR2 FQNEAQ (reference sequence). Trimming removed 7 bases from V and 4 bases from J, with 12 bases in between. The CDR3 sequence is 13 residues long. Written as DNA, the CDR3 is TGTGCCAGCACCATCCCCGAGTCAGATACGCAGTATTTT. Its protein is CASTIPESDTQYF.

The chain joins TRBV20-1 to TRBJ2-5; maybe TRBD1 (6 bases). The CDR3 is made up of 13 amino acids. Germline CDR1 and CDR2: DFQATT and SNEGSKA (reference sequence). Trimming took off 5 bases at V and 5 bases at J, with 15 bases between the two ends. The CDR3 nucleotides read TGCAGTGCTTGGGAAGGGGGAATTGAGACCCAGTACTTC. As protein: CSAWEGGIETQYF.

This clonotype was counted only a few times. The J gene is TRBJ1-3, the V gene TRBV5-4; D perhaps matches TRBD1 (5 bases). Trimming stripped 4 bases from V and 1 base from J, with 12 bases between. Germline loops: CDR1 SGHNT, CDR2 YYREEE (reference sequence). This CDR3 region has 15 residues. The CDR3 here is CASSTGRDSGNTIYF. CDR3 sequence (DNA): TGTGCCAGCAGCACAGGACGGGATTCTGGAAACACCATATATTTT.

This clonotype has just a few counts. The V gene is TRBV6-2 or TRBV6-3, the J gene TRBJ2-7, with a possible D match to TRBD1 (5 bases). With 6 bases removed from V and 0 bases from J, the gap between germline ends came to 9 bases. The germline V gene encodes CDR1 MNHEY and CDR2 SVGEGT. The CDR3 consists of 13 residues. The CDR3 DNA reads as TGTGCCAGCAGCCGAGGACACTCCTACGAGCAGTACTTC. Its protein product is CASSRGHSYEQYF.

This clonotype has just a few counts. J is TRBJ1-1 and V is TRBV5-1; D possibly corresponds to TRBD1 (6 bases). Germline-derived CDR1 and CDR2 are SGHRS and YFSETQ. Trimming removed 5 bases from V and 3 bases from J, with 17 bases in between. The CDR3 runs to 15 residues. CDR3 sequence (DNA): TGCGCCAGCAGAGAAGACCTACAGGGTTACACTGAAGCTTTCTTT. Translation gives CASREDLQGYTEAFF.